The 29 T cell receptor beta chains below all came from one sample that was sequenced in a study of blood T cells in healthy people across ages. A second PCR, run for roughly 7 to 12 cycles, used a sample-barcoded 5' primer plus a J-beta primer mix. A single record per CDR3 protein comes from TCRdb applying MiXCR to the 5' RACE reads. The data contain 270,000 or so distinct CDR3 sequences, 25% to 30% of them seen just once; the ten biggest clones take up around 29%. Material for sequencing was blood. Receptors originate from a woman aged 70 to 79 in good health.

The J gene is TRBJ1-1, the V gene TRBV7-9; no clear D gene. Trimming removed 5 bases from V and 0 bases from J, with 10 bases in between. Germline V gene sequence: CDR1 SEHNR, CDR2 FQNEAQ (reference sequence). The CDR3 is made up of 14 amino acids. CDR3 sequence reads: CASSRDTMNTEAFF. As DNA, the CDR3 is TGTGCCAGCAGCCGCGACACCATGAACACTGAAGCTTTCTTT. Looking up the rest from reference TRBV7-9 and TRBJ1-1 gives the full variable domain: DTGVSQNPRHKITKRGQNVTFRCDPISEHNRLYWYRQTLGQGPEFLTYFQNEAQLEKSRLLSDRFSAERPKGSFSTLEIQRTEQGDSAMYLCASSRDTMNTEAFFGQGTRLTVV.

A few counts support this clonotype. The V gene is TRBV20-1, the J gene TRBJ2-1, with D tentatively TRBD2 (6 bases). The CDR3 length is 12 residues. Trimming shortened V by 7 bases and J by 7 bases, and 14 bases separated the two germline ends. Germline V CDR1 and CDR2: DFQATT, SNEGSKA (reference sequence). The chain's CDR3 is CSGDSPGNEQFF. The CDR3, as DNA: TGCAGTGGGGACTCCCCGGGGAATGAGCAGTTCTTC.

The genes are TRBV5-5 and TRBJ2-1, with 9 bases aligning to TRBD2. CDR3 size: 16 residues. Germline loops: CDR1 SGHKS, CDR2 YYEKEE (reference sequence). The junction had 6 bases not matched to a gene; V was cut back by 5 bases and J by 0 bases. The CDR3 nucleotides are TGTGCCAGCAGGGGTGGACTAGCGAGCTCCTACAATGAGCAGTTCTTC. As protein: CASRGGLASSYNEQFF. Based on the CDR3 plus reference TRBV5-5 and TRBJ2-1, the full variable domain is DAGVTQSPTHLIKTRGQQVTLRCSPISGHKSVSWYQQVLGQGPQFIFQYYEKEERGRGNFPDRFSARQFPNYSSELNVNALLLGDSALYLCASRGGLASSYNEQFFGPGTRLTVL.

J is TRBJ2-5 and V is TRBV2; 10 bases agree with TRBD1. The DNA matches TRBJ2-7 better at its end, which makes the J call doubtful. CDR3 length equals 13 residues. Per the germline V gene, CDR1 is SNHLY and CDR2 is FYNNEI. The CDR3 DNA is TGTGCCAGCCGGGACAGGGGATTATTCGAGCAGTACTTC. Translation: CASRDRGLFEQYF.

This clonotype was seen a handful of times. The genes are TRBV7-9 and TRBJ1-2; TRBD1 matches 10 bases. The CDR3 has 16 amino acids. J lost 8 bases, V lost 5 bases, and 14 bases had no gene match. Looked up from germline, CDR1 is SEHNR and CDR2 is FQNEAQ (reference sequence). CDR3 sequence (DNA): TGTGCCAGCAGCCAGCAAGCCGGGACAGGGGATTACGGCTACACCTTC. Translating gives CASSQQAGTGDYGYTF.

This clonotype occurred a few times. The rearrangement links TRBV7-2 to TRBJ2-3, with TRBD2 matching over 16 bases. Germline values: CDR1 SGHTA, CDR2 FQGNSA. The CDR3 sequence is 17 residues long. J gave up 7 bases and V 3 bases, and 7 bases lay outside the gene matches. The CDR3 spells CASSLTGTSGRGNTQYF. The CDR3 coding sequence is TGTGCCAGCAGCTTGACCGGGACTAGCGGGAGGGGGAATACGCAGTATTTT.

This clonotype was detected many times. The V gene is TRBV15, the J gene TRBJ1-4; D unclear. Trimming left V 0 bases short and J 5 bases short, with 4 bases between. Germline CDR1 and CDR2: LNHNV and YYDKDF (reference sequence). This CDR3 contains 13 residues. The CDR3 reads CATSRDPNEKLFF. In nucleotides, the CDR3 is TGTGCCACCAGCAGAGATCCAAATGAAAAACTGTTTTTT. Looking up the rest from reference TRBV15 and TRBJ1-4 gives the full variable domain: DAMVIQNPRYQVTQFGKPVTLSCSQTLNHNVMYWYQQKSSQAPKLLFHYYDKDFNNEADTPDNFQSRRPNTSFCFLDIRSPGLGDTAMYLCATSRDPNEKLFFGSGTQLSVL.

This clonotype came up a few times. The genes are TRBV28 and TRBJ2-4, with TRBD2 matching 14 bases. With V trimmed by 3 bases and J by 15 bases, 7 bases remained unmatched. In germline, CDR1 is MDHEN, CDR2 SYDVKM. CDR3 length equals 14 residues. The DNA for the CDR3 is TGTGCCAGCAGTTTCGGACTAGCGGGAGGTAGTAGGTACTTC. Protein product: CASSFGLAGGSRYF.

In its sample, this clonotype was seen once. A read error may account for a junction end that differs from germline. The V gene is TRBV25-1, the J gene TRBJ1-2; tentative D call: TRBD1 (5 bases). This CDR3 is built from 14 residues. Per the germline V gene, CDR1 is MGHDK and CDR2 is SYGVNS. The CDR3 DNA is TGTGCCAGCACCGCAAGCGGGGACTTCTATGGCTACGCCTTC. Its translation is CASTASGDFYGYAF.

The chain links TRBV20-1 to TRBJ2-3; D may be TRBD2 (6 bases). The germline V gene has CDR1 DFQATT and CDR2 SNEGSKA (reference sequence). There are 13 residues in the CDR3. Trimming removed 5 bases from V and 1 base from J, with 10 bases in between. This chain's CDR3 is CSASASGTDTQYF. In DNA, the CDR3 is TGCAGTGCTTCCGCTAGCGGCACAGATACGCAGTATTTT.

The chain uses TRBV6-5 and TRBJ2-1; the match to TRBD1 covers 9 bases. In germline, CDR1 is MNHEY, CDR2 SVGAGI. The V gene end was trimmed by 5 bases and the J gene end by 4 bases; junction bases not matched to a gene: 6. This CDR3 has 15 residues. CDR3 region: CASSNDRGKYNEQFF. The DNA for the CDR3 is TGTGCCAGCAGTAACGACAGGGGGAAGTACAATGAGCAGTTCTTC.

This clonotype was seen a few times. This chain joins TRBV29-1 and TRBJ2-5; D ambiguous. The end of the DNA aligns better with TRBJ2-7, so the J call may be wrong. The germline gives CDR1 SQVTM, CDR2 ANQGSEA. The CDR3 totals 11 residues. CDR3 sequence reads: CSACLGFEQYF. The CDR3 coding sequence is TGCAGCGCCTGCCTCGGATTCGAGCAGTACTTC.

This clonotype was seen repeatedly, ten times or more. This chain joins TRBV12-3 or TRBV12-4 and TRBJ1-1; TRBD1 might be the D (6 bases). V lost 7 bases and J lost 13, with 22 bases in between. CDR3 length: 13 residues. The CDR3 is CASTTWGAGGLFF. For the CDR3, the DNA is TGTGCCAGCACCACATGGGGGGCAGGCGGTCTTTTCTTT.

Many counts were recorded for this clonotype. V usage is TRBV3-1 and J usage is TRBJ1-1; tentative D call: TRBD1 (5 bases). V was clipped by 6 bases and J by 11 bases, with 16 bases between them. This CDR3 comprises 12 residues. Per germline, CDR1 LGHDT and CDR2 YNNKEL (reference sequence). In DNA form, the CDR3 reads TGTGCCAGCAGTTCTACAGGAGGGATGGCTTTCTTT. Its translation: CASSSTGGMAFF.

This clonotype showed up just a few times. This sequence joins TRBV29-1 and TRBJ1-4, with D perhaps matching TRBD1 (5 bases). Trimming cost V 6 bases and J 0 bases, with 11 bases left between them. The CDR3 is made up of 14 amino acids. Germline V gene lookup returns CDR1 SQVTM and CDR2 ANQGSEA. The CDR3 nucleotides are TGCAGCGTCTCGCGGGACTCAACTAATGAAAAACTGTTTTTT. As protein: CSVSRDSTNEKLFF.

The V call is TRBV10-3, the J call TRBJ1-5; D call uncertain. The germline V gene encodes CDR1 ENHRY and CDR2 SYGVKD. The CDR3 spans 14 residues. V was cut by 6 bases and J by 0 bases, with 9 bases left in between. The CDR3 loop is CAIRAENSNQPQHF. The CDR3, as DNA: TGTGCCATCAGGGCGGAGAATAGCAATCAGCCCCAGCATTTT.

This chain uses TRBV28 with TRBJ1-1; D may be TRBD1 (6 bases). The V and J ends lost 3 bases and 4 bases respectively, with 9 bases between them. The CDR3 spans 13 residues. The V gene's germline CDR1 is MDHEN and CDR2 SYDVKM. As DNA, the CDR3 is TGTGCCAGCAGTTTGGGGGCGAGCACTGAAGCTTTCTTT. Translating it yields CASSLGASTEAFF. The whole variable domain, filled in from reference TRBV28 and TRBJ1-1, reads DVKVTQSSRYLVKRTGEKVFLECVQDMDHENMFWYRQDPGLGLRLIYFSYDVKMKEKGDIPEGYSVSREKKERFSLILESASTNQTSMYLCASSLGASTEAFFGQGTRLTVV.

The table lists this clonotype with a few counts. The rearrangement joins TRBV5-5 to TRBJ1-4; D unresolved. The CDR3 spans 17 residues. The germline V gene encodes CDR1 SGHKS and CDR2 YYEKEE (reference sequence). V was shortened by 4 bases and J by 7 bases, with 23 bases between the two germline ends. This CDR3 reads CASSPTSGPNSGEKLFF. As DNA, the CDR3 is TGTGCCAGCAGCCCCACCTCGGGCCCCAACTCGGGTGAAAAACTGTTTTTT.

The rearrangement uses TRBV28 and TRBJ2-7; D remains unclear. Germline CDR1 and CDR2: MDHEN and SYDVKM. V lost 5 bases to trimming and J lost 5 bases, with 13 bases between them. This CDR3 is built from 13 residues. The CDR3 here is CASSPVLGNEQYF. In nucleotides, the CDR3 is TGTGCCAGCAGTCCCGTCCTAGGTAACGAGCAGTACTTC. Looking up the rest from reference TRBV28 and TRBJ2-7 gives the full variable domain: DVKVTQSSRYLVKRTGEKVFLECVQDMDHENMFWYRQDPGLGLRLIYFSYDVKMKEKGDIPEGYSVSREKKERFSLILESASTNQTSMYLCASSPVLGNEQYFGPGTRLTVT.

In this sample, this clonotype turned up a few times. V and J are TRBV5-6 and TRBJ2-2; 8 bases are a match to TRBD2. CDR3 length: 15 amino acids. V dropped 4 bases and J dropped 7; count of bases not matched to a gene: 9. From germline, CDR1 is SGHDT and CDR2 YYEEEE. CDR3 protein: CASSVYGRAIGELFF. CDR3 bases: TGTGCCAGCAGCGTTTACGGGAGGGCTATCGGGGAGCTGTTTTTT.

This clonotype showed up just a few times. Here the CDR3 DNA reads TGCAGTGCTAGAGATCGGTGGCGGGAGGCCTACAATGAGCAGTTCTTC. Translation gives CSARDRWREAYNEQFF. The rearrangement uses TRBV20-1 and TRBJ2-5; 8 bases are a match to TRBD2. The J call may be mistaken, given a closer DNA end match to TRBJ2-1. The germline CDR1 and CDR2 sequences are DFQATT and SNEGSKA (reference sequence). This CDR3 contains 16 residues.

The genes are TRBV3-1 and TRBJ2-7; D remains ambiguous. The CDR3 totals 14 residues. The germline CDR1 and CDR2 sequences are LGHDT and YNNKEL (reference sequence). Trimming took 3 bases from V and 2 from J, leaving 11 bases between them. Written as DNA, the CDR3 is TGTGCCAGCAGCCACCGCGCCGGCCCCTACGAGCAGTACTTC. It codes for CASSHRAGPYEQYF.

This clonotype was seen more than once but under ten times. The chain is built from TRBV15 and TRBJ2-5, with TRBD2 identical over 8 bases. With 0 bases clipped from V and 11 bases from J, the junction kept 8 bases outside the gene matches. Germline V gene lookup returns CDR1 LNHNV and CDR2 YYDKDF (reference sequence). The CDR3 covers 14 residues. As DNA, the CDR3 is TGTGCCACCAGCAGAGATCGGGGGGGAAGGGAGCAGTACTTC. The encoded protein is CATSRDRGGREQYF.

The CDR3 DNA follows: TGCGCCAGCAGCCAACACGGCGGCTCCTACGAGCAGTACTTC. Its protein is CASSQHGGSYEQYF. J is TRBJ2-5 and V is TRBV4-1, with D uncertain. The assigned J gene may be wrong: the sequence end matches TRBJ2-7 better. The CDR3 is 14 residues long. Germline CDR1 is MGHRA and CDR2 is YSYEKL.

J is TRBJ1-5 and V is TRBV5-5; D not resolved. Per germline, CDR1 SGHKS and CDR2 YYEKEE (reference sequence). The germline V and J ends were trimmed by 4 bases and 7 bases, with 21 bases remaining between them. The CDR3 length is 16 residues. The CDR3 loop is CASSPLQLGERQPQHF. CDR3 bases: TGTGCCAGCAGCCCGCTGCAGCTTGGGGAAAGGCAGCCCCAGCATTTT.

This clonotype has more than one count but fewer than ten. CDR3 coding DNA: TGTGCCAGCAGTCCGAACCTGAGGTCAAGGGTGGGCAATTCACCCCTCCACTTT. This encodes CASSPNLRSRVGNSPLHF. This chain uses TRBV27 with TRBJ1-6, with D uncertain. From germline, CDR1 is MNHEY and CDR2 SMNVEV (reference sequence). The germline V and J ends were trimmed by 5 bases and 7 bases, with 24 bases remaining between them. The CDR3 is made up of 18 amino acids.

The CDR3 loop is CASNGVTGVLRYEQYF. CDR3 DNA: TGTGCCAGCAACGGGGTTACAGGGGTTTTACGCTACGAGCAGTACTTC. This sequence joins TRBV6-1 and TRBJ2-7; 7 positions match TRBD1. The J segment lost 3 bases and the V segment lost 7 bases, leaving 15 bases of the junction unmatched. The length of the CDR3 is 16 residues. Germline values: CDR1 MNHNS, CDR2 SASEGT.

Concerning this clonotype: A much larger clone sits a single nucleotide away, making a read error possible. The CDR3 spells CSASFYGRSSYNEQFF. The CDR3 DNA reads TGCAGTGCTAGTTTTTACGGGAGGAGCTCCTACAATGAGCAGTTCTTC. The chain links TRBV20-1 to TRBJ2-1; 7 bases are a match to TRBD2. Germline CDR1 and CDR2: DFQATT and SNEGSKA (reference sequence). The length of the CDR3 is 16 residues. J lost 0 bases, V lost 3 bases, and 8 bases had no gene match.

This clonotype was observed a few times. CDR3 coding DNA: TGTGCCAGCAGTTTGTACGGCACAGGAGACACAGATACGCAGTATTTT. Its translation: CASSLYGTGDTDTQYF. This chain links TRBV12-3 or TRBV12-4 with TRBJ2-3, with D perhaps matching TRBD1 (5 bases). This CDR3 spans 16 amino acids. Trimming left V 3 bases short and J 2 bases short, with 15 bases between.